This T cell receptor beta chain was sequenced for a study of chemoradiotherapy in HPV16-positive cancers (dated 2022 in TCRdb). Regarding the study in general: Candidate HPV-specific T-cell clones and common TCR motifs were defined by functional T-cell assays performed on cells from two HPV16-positive patients. The study set out to ask whether T-cell immunity against the HPV oncoproteins E6 and E7 changes over the course of chemoradiotherapy and whether that immunity affects survival. TCR repertoires from under 90 patients with HPV-related cancers were then used to track the candidate HPV-specific TCRs and motifs. General conclusions and limits of the study: Improved recurrence-free survival in HPV16-positive patients was associated with expansion of HPV-responsive T cells during chemoradiotherapy. The functional definition of HPV-specific T cells came from only a couple of HPV16-positive patients, and the survival association was reported for HPV16-positive patients. Expansion of candidate HPV-specific clones and E7-related TCR motifs was observed in the tumor microenvironment during treatment, whereas no such expansion was observed for non-HPV-specific T cells.

Library preparation was by the immunoSEQ multiplex PCR assay. The table comes from immuneACCESS by way of TCRdb, which keeps in-frame sequences with V and J called. Part of the clones is missing from these tables; in studies checked, under half for an unresolved V gene and the rest for unknown reasons. The sample includes approximately 20,000 clones, with about 90% observed a single time. The ten biggest clones cover 4% to 5.5% of the sample. From the cysteine up to the phenylalanine, the CDR3 has a length of 13 residues. Of all the DNA, just the CDR3 is kept, 39 bases in frame from base 1. CDR1 and CDR2, looked up from the germline V gene, are LGHNA and YNFKEQ. The germline V and J ends show losses of 8 bases and 7 bases respectively, and no gene match explains 6 bases of the junction. Points on this clone: It has no known antigen specificity. Per-base quality was not reported, and no clone a single base away is much larger than it.

Because repertoires were sampled repeatedly during chemoradiotherapy, clonal expansion in the tumor microenvironment could be followed. The chain links TRBV4-2 with TRBJ2-1; TRBD2 lines up with 9 middle nucleotides. Sample: blood, taken from a patient who underwent chemoradiotherapy. The TCR comes from a human donor with HPV-associated anogenital cancer. The bases are TGTGCCAGCTGCGCGGGAGGGGTAAATGAGCAGTTCTTC. Its amino acids are CASCAGGVNEQFF.